The 24 T cell receptor beta chains reported below all come from one sample, sequenced in a study of blood T cell repertoires in COVID-19 (dated by TCRdb to the early 2020s). Receptors were amplified or captured by the immunoSEQ multiplex PCR assay. As stored in TCRdb, this immuneACCESS dataset retains in-frame rearrangements with V and J assigned. A fraction of the clones does not appear; measured against another copy, unresolved V genes explain less than half of the discrepancy, and the remainder lacks a known reason. In all, the sample holds more than 95,000 clones, and 87% of those were seen once. The ten largest clonotypes hold 6.2% of the sample. Sequenced material: peripheral blood. All receptors come from a human donor in a cohort sampled during active COVID-19.

J is TRBJ1-1 and V is TRBV6-4; 8 bases are a match to TRBD1. The germline V gene encodes CDR1 MRHNA and CDR2 SNTAGT. The ends lost 0 bases at V and 4 bases at J; junction bases unmatched: 1. The CDR3 spans 14 residues. The CDR3 region is CASSDSTGGTEAFF. The CDR3 DNA is TGTGCCAGCAGTGACTCCACAGGGGGCACTGAAGCTTTCTTT.

V and J are TRBV7-9 and TRBJ2-5; 9 nucleotides line up with TRBD2. CDR3 length equals 16 residues. Germline trimming cut 4 bases from V and 2 bases from J; bases unmatched to any gene: 8. Germline assignment: CDR1 SEHNR and CDR2 FQNEAQ (reference sequence). CDR3 in DNA: TGTGCCAGCAGCTCAAAAGCGGGAGGTTTACAAGAGACCCAGTACTTC. This gives the protein CASSSKAGGLQETQYF.

This chain links TRBV3-1 (or the pseudogene TRBV3-2) with TRBJ1-5; TRBD1 is a possible D gene (6 bases). The CDR3 loop spans 15 amino acids. Trimming left V 4 bases short and J 1 base short, with 11 bases between. Germline assignment: CDR1 LGHDT and CDR2 YNNKEL (reference sequence). DNA for the CDR3: TGTGCCAGCAGCCCCCGGCAGGGGAGCAATCAGCCCCAGCATTTT. It specifies CASSPRQGSNQPQHF.

V gene TRBV28 combines with J gene TRBJ1-3; 10 nucleotides agree with TRBD1. Germline V lookup: CDR1 MDHEN, CDR2 SYDVKM. This CDR3 comprises 15 residues. The J segment lost 4 bases and the V segment lost 3 bases, leaving 3 bases of the junction unmatched. CDR3 coding DNA: TGTGCCAGCAGTTTTACGACAGGGGGCGGAAACACCATATATTTT. Translation: CASSFTTGGGNTIYF. The full variable domain, with the rest looked up from reference TRBV28 and TRBJ1-3, is DVKVTQSSRYLVKRTGEKVFLECVQDMDHENMFWYRQDPGLGLRLIYFSYDVKMKEKGDIPEGYSVSREKKERFSLILESASTNQTSMYLCASSFTTGGGNTIYFGEGSWLTVV.

The chain is built from TRBV27 and TRBJ2-3; TRBD1 matches 11 bases. The CDR3 length is 15 residues. The germline gives CDR1 MNHEY, CDR2 SMNVEV (reference sequence). The V and J ends lost 7 bases and 6 bases, in that order; junction bases with no gene match: 9. CDR3 in amino acids: CASTDGQGATDTQYF. In DNA form, the CDR3 reads TGTGCCAGCACCGACGGACAGGGGGCGACGGATACGCAGTATTTT.

The chain joins TRBV6-5 to TRBJ1-5; D gene unclear. The ends were cut back, 2 bases at V and 0 bases at J, with 8 bases in the middle. Germline V gives CDR1 MNHEY, CDR2 SVGAGI. This CDR3 region has 15 residues. CDR3 amino acids: CASSYARYSNQPQHF. CDR3 DNA: TGTGCCAGCAGTTACGCCAGGTATAGCAATCAGCCCCAGCATTTT.

This clone has more than one count but fewer than ten. The J gene is TRBJ2-7, the V gene TRBV2, with D maybe TRBD1 (5 bases). CDR1 is SNHLY and CDR2 is FYNNEI in the germline V gene. Trimming stripped 5 bases from V and 3 bases from J, with 8 bases between. CDR3 length equals 12 residues. The CDR3 here is CASSSDSYEQYF. CDR3 coding DNA: TGTGCCAGCAGTTCTGACAGCTACGAGCAGTACTTC. Looking up the rest from reference TRBV2 and TRBJ2-7 gives the full variable domain: EPEVTQTPSHQVTQMGQEVILRCVPISNHLYFYWYRQILGQKVEFLVSFYNNEISEKSEIFDDQFSVERPDGSNFTLKIRSTKLEDSAMYFCASSSDSYEQYFGPGTRLTVT.

The V call is TRBV27, the J call TRBJ2-7; D may be TRBD2 (6 bases). The germline V gene has CDR1 MNHEY and CDR2 SMNVEV (reference sequence). This CDR3 contains 13 residues. The V gene lost 8 bases and the J gene lost 6 bases, with 17 bases spanning the gap. CDR3 nucleotides: TGTGCCAGCGGGGGGTTAGGAAATCGCGAGCAGTACTTC. Translated: CASGGLGNREQYF.

The chain couples TRBV11-2 to TRBJ1-1, with D hard to call. V was trimmed by 5 bases and J by 3 bases, leaving 10 bases between them. The CDR3 is 13 amino acids. The germline V gene has CDR1 SGHAT and CDR2 FQNNGV. CDR3 residues: CASSLGLYTEAFF. CDR3 nucleotides: TGTGCCAGCAGCCTGGGCCTTTACACTGAAGCTTTCTTT. Based on the CDR3 plus reference TRBV11-2 and TRBJ1-1, the full variable domain is EAGVAQSPRYKIIEKRQSVAFWCNPISGHATLYWYQQILGQGPKLLIQFQNNGVVDDSQLPKDRFSAERLKGVDSTLKIQPAKLEDSAVYLCASSLGLYTEAFFGQGTRLTVV.

The chain employs TRBV30 and TRBJ2-1; 9 bases match TRBD2. CDR1 and CDR2 from the germline V gene are GTSNPN and SVGIG (reference sequence). The CDR3 consists of 16 residues. With 8 bases clipped from V and 2 bases from J, the junction kept 13 bases outside the gene matches. CDR3 sequence (DNA): TGTGCCGGAAGTCCACCGCGGGGGGGCCCCTACAATGAGCAGTTCTTC. Translation gives CAGSPPRGGPYNEQFF.

The chain combines TRBV9 with TRBJ2-2; TRBD2 agrees at 10 bases. Losses at the gene ends were 7 bases for V and 0 bases for J; bases not matched to a gene: 9. CDR3 length equals 17 residues. From germline, CDR1 is SGDLS and CDR2 YYNGEE. This CDR3 is CASGKGGTSANTGELFF. CDR3 coding DNA: TGTGCCAGCGGAAAAGGCGGGACTAGCGCGAACACCGGGGAGCTGTTTTTT.

The chain uses TRBV6-5 and TRBJ2-3; D not certain. V was cut by 2 bases and J by 3 bases, with 15 bases left in between. From germline, CDR1 is MNHEY and CDR2 SVGAGI. This CDR3 spans 16 amino acids. CDR3 sequence reads: CASSYARVPPTDTQYF. DNA for the CDR3: TGTGCCAGCAGTTACGCCCGGGTTCCCCCGACAGATACGCAGTATTTT.

The chain couples TRBV11-2 to TRBJ2-1, with 9 nucleotides matching TRBD2. Per the germline V gene, CDR1 is SGHAT and CDR2 is FQNNGV. The V segment lost 5 bases and the J segment 3 bases; nucleotides outside the gene matches: 8. CDR3 size: 16 residues. CDR3 DNA sequence: TGTGCCAGCAGCCCTTCTACTAGCGGGCTCTACAATGAGCAGTTCTTC. Translating gives CASSPSTSGLYNEQFF.

This clone was counted a few times. This sample also contains other DNA sequences that code for the same CDR3. The chain joins TRBV5-1 to TRBJ1-2, with 7 bases lining up with TRBD1. Germline CDR1 SGHRS, CDR2 YFSETQ. CDR3 size: 13 residues. V dropped 4 bases and J dropped 2; count of bases not matched to a gene: 2. The CDR3 DNA reads as TGCGCCAGCAGCCTACAGGGGAACTATGGCTACACCTTC. Protein sequence: CASSLQGNYGYTF.

This clone was seen more than once but under ten times. CDR3 protein: CAISTTSGGLVEQFF. In DNA form, the CDR3 reads TGTGCCATCAGTACAACTAGCGGGGGGCTTGTTGAGCAGTTCTTC. V and J are TRBV10-3 and TRBJ2-1, with 12 bases matching TRBD2. The CDR3 totals 15 residues. The germline CDR1 and CDR2 sequences are ENHRY and SYGVKD. J gave up 9 bases and V 5 bases, and 8 bases lay outside the gene matches.

This chain connects TRBV28 to TRBJ2-7; TRBD1 matches 10 bases. The V gene's germline CDR1 is MDHEN and CDR2 SYDVKM. The CDR3 is 14 residues long. The J segment lost 6 bases and the V segment lost 2 bases, leaving 4 bases of the junction unmatched. The CDR3 coding sequence is TGTGCCAGCAGTTTAAGGGGACAGGGGTCCGAGCAGTACTTC. This gives the protein CASSLRGQGSEQYF.

This chain joins TRBV5-6 and TRBJ2-1; possibly TRBD1 for D (6 bases). The CDR3 consists of 13 residues. Trimming removed 5 bases from V and 8 bases from J, with 14 bases in between. Per the germline V gene, CDR1 is SGHDT and CDR2 is YYEEEE. Here the CDR3 DNA reads TGTGCCAGCAGTAAGACAGGTGGCGATGAGCAGTTCTTC. This gives the protein CASSKTGGDEQFF. Full variable domain (outside the CDR3, taken from reference TRBV5-6 and TRBJ2-1): DAGVTQSPTHLIKTRGQQVTLRCSPKSGHDTVSWYQQALGQGPQFIFQYYEEEERQRGNFPDRFSGHQFPNYSSELNVNALLLGDSALYLCASSKTGGDEQFFGPGTRLTVL.

With regard to this clone: Additional DNA sequences in this sample encode the identical CDR3. The J gene is TRBJ2-3, the V gene TRBV5-1; 9 bases are a match to TRBD2. The ends lost 0 bases at V and 6 bases at J; junction bases unmatched: 5. The CDR3 sequence is 15 residues long. Germline lookup yields CDR1 SGHRS and CDR2 YFSETQ. CDR3 sequence (DNA): TGCGCCAGCAGCTTGGCGTTAGCGGGAGCTGATACGCAGTATTTT. It encodes CASSLALAGADTQYF.

The chain uses TRBV28 and TRBJ1-4; 7 bases agree with TRBD1. CDR1 and CDR2 (germline): MDHEN, SYDVKM. The CDR3 has 15 residues. The ends lost 5 bases at V and 8 bases at J; junction bases unmatched: 11. CDR3 in DNA: TGTGCCAGCAGTCCCCCCCAGGGGGTTCGGGAAAAACTGTTTTTT. Its translation is CASSPPQGVREKLFF.

This chain links TRBV19 with TRBJ2-1, with D possibly matching TRBD1 (5 bases). The CDR3 has 15 residues. Trimming removed 1 base at V and 3 bases at J, with 10 bases between. Germline CDR1 is LNHDA and CDR2 is SQIVND (reference sequence). The CDR3 spells CASSIGDSDYNEQFF. The CDR3 nucleotides read TGTGCCAGTAGTATAGGTGACAGCGACTACAATGAGCAGTTCTTC.

The V gene is TRBV24-1, the J gene TRBJ2-3; no firm D call. The CDR3 covers 11 residues. V lost 6 bases and J 6 bases, leaving 6 bases between the germline ends. The germline gives CDR1 KGHDR, CDR2 SFDVKD. Here the CDR3 DNA reads TGTGCCACCAGTTCGGTCGATACGCAGTATTTT. As protein: CATSSVDTQYF.

This clone was counted only a few times. The chain carries TRBV7-9 and TRBJ1-1; no reliable D call. Trimming stripped 2 bases from V and 4 bases from J, with 5 bases between. CDR1 is SEHNR, CDR2 FQNEAQ, per germline (reference sequence). The CDR3 is made up of 12 amino acids. The CDR3 DNA is TGTGCCAGCAGCTTATCCGGCACTGAAGCTTTCTTT. Its translation is CASSLSGTEAFF.

V and J are TRBV29-1 and TRBJ2-3; D is possibly TRBD2 (6 bases). Per germline, CDR1 SQVTM and CDR2 ANQGSEA. The V end lost 3 bases, the J end lost 0 bases, and 19 bases lay between the germline ends. The CDR3 runs to 17 residues. CDR3 sequence (DNA): TGCAGCGTTGACGGACCTCTCTCAGGGACTAGCACAGATACGCAGTATTTT. Amino acids: CSVDGPLSGTSTDTQYF.

The sample holds one count of this clone. The rearrangement uses TRBV28 and TRBJ1-1; TRBD1 agrees at 7 bases. V gave up 5 bases and J gave up 1 base; unmatched junction bases: 7. The CDR3 contains 15 residues. Germline V CDR1 and CDR2: MDHEN, SYDVKM. Here the CDR3 reads CASSRGGAGNTEAFF. CDR3 sequence (DNA): TGTGCCAGCAGTCGAGGGGGCGCGGGGAACACTGAAGCTTTCTTT. The full variable domain, in which reference TRBV28 and TRBJ1-1 provide the parts outside the CDR3, is DVKVTQSSRYLVKRTGEKVFLECVQDMDHENMFWYRQDPGLGLRLIYFSYDVKMKEKGDIPEGYSVSREKKERFSLILESASTNQTSMYLCASSRGGAGNTEAFFGQGTRLTVV.